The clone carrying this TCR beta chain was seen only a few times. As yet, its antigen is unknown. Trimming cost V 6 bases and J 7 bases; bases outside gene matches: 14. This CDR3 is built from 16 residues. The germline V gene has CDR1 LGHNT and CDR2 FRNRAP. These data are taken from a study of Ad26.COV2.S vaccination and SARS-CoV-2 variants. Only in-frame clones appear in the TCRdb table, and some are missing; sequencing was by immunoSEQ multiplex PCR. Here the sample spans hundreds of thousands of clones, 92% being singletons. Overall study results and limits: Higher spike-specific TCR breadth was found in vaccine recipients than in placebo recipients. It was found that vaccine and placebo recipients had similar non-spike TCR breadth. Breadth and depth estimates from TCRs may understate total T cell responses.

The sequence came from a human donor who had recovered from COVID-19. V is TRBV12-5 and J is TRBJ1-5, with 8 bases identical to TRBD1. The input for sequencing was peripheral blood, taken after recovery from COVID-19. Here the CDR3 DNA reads TGTGCTAGTGGGGAGACAGGGGCCGACCCGCCCCAGCCCCAGCATTTT. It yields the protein CASGETGADPPQPQHF.